A selection of T cell receptor beta chains follows, all from one sample in a study of human T cells and chemical hapten exposure. MiXCR, applied by TCRdb to the RACE reads, yields one record per CDR3 protein. The profile shows about 76,000 distinct CDR3 sequences, 13% of them singletons. The specimen comprised whole blood, sampled in connection with sensitization to the hapten diphenylcyclopropenone (DPC). The receptors were gathered from a woman aged 45-59 years with alopecia areata. Some clones in this sample may be carry-over from other donors' samples. CDR3s include the opening cysteine and the closing phenylalanine or tryptophan. D genes are given only for firm matches.

TRBV29-1	TRBJ2-5	.	CSVSLAQETQYF
TRBV19	TRBJ2-3	.	CASTNPGDGTDTQYF
TRBV5-4	TRBJ1-1	.	CASSRRGVNTEAFF
TRBV30	TRBJ2-7	.	CAWSDRGWEQYF
TRBV3-1	TRBJ1-4	.	CASSPPRNEKLFF
TRBV5-4	TRBJ1-4	.	CASSLGRSDEKLFF
TRBV5-5	TRBJ2-3	.	CASSVDGILIDTQYF
TRBV14	TRBJ2-3	.	CASSHPANPSTDTQYF
TRBV5-1	TRBJ2-2	TRBD2	CASTGITGLAANTGELFF
TRBV20-1	TRBJ1-2	.	CSARGGRRSPISNYGYTF
TRBV3-1	TRBJ2-1	.	CASSQLSGFVNIGQFF
TRBV20-1	TRBJ2-1	.	CSARGPTYNEQFF
TRBV9	TRBJ1-6	.	CASSVASGGNSPLHF
TRBV21-1	TRBJ1-1	.	CASSSDRLSQIVAFF
TRBV30	TRBJ2-7	TRBD1	CAWKPGTGTYEQYF
TRBV29-1	TRBJ2-7	.	CSISSGSYEQYF
TRBV19	TRBJ1-5	TRBD1	CASSGQGDNQPQHF
TRBV11-2	TRBJ1-4	TRBD1	CASSGDRGSNEKLFF
TRBV3-1	TRBJ1-2	TRBD1	CASSHRDRANGYTF
TRBV24-1	TRBJ2-2	TRBD1	CATSLTGPNTGELFF
TRBV28	TRBJ2-7	.	CASSTGGYEQYF
TRBV5-1	TRBJ2-1	.	CASSLGTEEQFF
TRBV12-3/TRBV12-4	TRBJ1-6	.	CASSLEARNNSPLHF
TRBV7-9	TRBJ1-1	.	CASSLEGRKNTEAFF
TRBV12-3/TRBV12-4	TRBJ2-2	TRBD2	CASSFGLAGGAGELFF
TRBV7-9	TRBJ1-4	.	CASSLAGRGDNEKLFF
TRBV18	TRBJ2-1	.	CASSPPGIDEQFF
TRBV3-1	TRBJ2-1	TRBD2	CASSQGGGPVSYNEQFF
TRBV6-5	TRBJ1-6	.	CASSYSTIGGSYNSPLHF
TRBV20-1	TRBJ2-7	TRBD2	CSAHSGVPPWEQYF
TRBV28	TRBJ2-7	TRBD2	CASSPSGRATYEQYF
TRBV7-8	TRBJ1-2	.	CASSLASGAGYTF
TRBV19	TRBJ2-3	.	CASSALGGITDTQYF
TRBV7-9	TRBJ2-7	.	CASSPSTSSYEQYF
TRBV24-1	TRBJ1-5	.	CATSPSGLSNQPQHF
TRBV27	TRBJ2-6	.	CASRPYTGSGANVLTF
TRBV12-3/TRBV12-4	TRBJ1-2	.	CASSSRTNYGYTF
TRBV18	TRBJ2-5	.	CASSLTQETQYF
TRBV20-1	TRBJ1-2	.	CSASLGLDYYGYTF
TRBV7-9	TRBJ2-2	.	CASSLATGELFF
TRBV18	TRBJ2-3	TRBD2	CASSQTSGSVDTQYF
TRBV6-5	TRBJ2-3	.	CASSILGEPTDTQYF
TRBV3-1	TRBJ1-1	.	CASSRTVNTEAFF
TRBV20-1	TRBJ1-4	.	CSARRISGEKLFF
TRBV30	TRBJ2-5	.	CAWSAGEGQETQYF
TRBV6-1	TRBJ2-3	TRBD2	CASSRDYATDTQYF
TRBV27	TRBJ1-6	.	CASSLVSLYSPLHF
TRBV27	TRBJ1-1	.	CASSSPGGGTEAFF
TRBV6-2/TRBV6-3	TRBJ1-1	.	CASSSRTGNTEAFF
TRBV5-8	TRBJ2-3	.	CASSFTGLSTDTQYF
TRBV11-2	TRBJ1-3	.	CASSLREIDSNSGNTIYF
TRBV29-1	TRBJ2-3	.	CSVDLDRDWTGTDTQYF
TRBV29-1	TRBJ2-7	TRBD1	CSVEPDRNRGSEQYF
TRBV25-1	TRBJ2-5	.	CASGLQTQYF
TRBV11-2	TRBJ2-7	.	CASSSFTPTYEQYF
TRBV7-8	TRBJ2-1	TRBD2	CASSLARTSGRGEQFF
TRBV20-1	TRBJ1-1	.	CSANLWGMNTEAFF
TRBV6-6	TRBJ1-2	.	CASSYSSGANYGYTF
TRBV12-3/TRBV12-4	TRBJ1-5	.	CASSLGGQPINQPQHF
TRBV7-9	TRBJ1-2	.	CASSLQGAQGYYGYTF